These T cell receptor beta chains were read from a single sample in a study of T cell responses to AZD1222 COVID-19 vaccine. Repertoires were generated with immunoSEQ multiplex PCR, while TCRdb's copy carries only in-frame clones and drops some. The repertoire holds fewer than 120,000 clones, with roughly 93% as singletons. The material was peripheral blood, obtained 28 days after the second AZD1222 dose. The receptor source for this set is an adult who received the AZD1222 COVID-19 vaccine. CDR3s include the opening cysteine and the closing phenylalanine or tryptophan. The D gene is left open where the match is weak. Part of the rows lack a size; the others show once, few, many or a class for expanded clones.

TRBJ2-5,TRBV6-4,.,TRBD2,CASRPGLADQETQYF,TGTGCCAGCAGACCGGGACTAGCGGATCAAGAGACCCAGTACTTC
TRBJ1-1,TRBV18,once,TRBD1,CASSGQGYTEAFF,TGTGCCAGCTCAGGACAGGGGTACACTGAAGCTTTCTTT
TRBJ1-5,TRBV14,.,.,CASSPGLSQPQHF,TGTGCCAGCAGCCCCGGGCTGAGTCAGCCCCAGCATTTT
TRBJ2-7,TRBV10-3,.,TRBD1,CAIRQTGGIYEQYF,TGTGCCATCAGGCAGACAGGGGGGATCTACGAGCAGTACTTC
TRBJ2-5,TRBV5-1,.,TRBD1,CASRYPQGDQETQYF,TGCGCCAGCAGATACCCACAGGGGGACCAAGAGACCCAGTACTTC
TRBJ1-4,TRBV3-1/TRBV3-2,.,.,CASSAPGRLNEKLFF,TGTGCCAGCAGCGCGCCGGGACGCCTTAATGAAAAACTGTTTTTT
TRBJ1-5,TRBV7-9,.,.,CASSLQEDQPQHF,TGTGCCAGCAGCTTACAGGAAGATCAGCCCCAGCATTTT
TRBJ2-1,TRBV6-5,.,.,CASSYGPANDEQFF,TGTGCCAGCAGTTACGGTCCGGCAAACGATGAGCAGTTCTTC
TRBJ2-5,TRBV14,.,.,CASSQVFGSETQYF,TGTGCCAGCAGCCAAGTTTTTGGGTCTGAGACCCAGTACTTC
TRBJ1-6,TRBV10-3,.,.,CAISEFDGSRDSPLHF,TGTGCCATCAGTGAGTTCGATGGCAGTAGGGATTCACCCCTCCACTTT
TRBJ2-5,TRBV2,once,.,CASSLALEGETQYF,TGTGCCAGCAGTCTAGCGCTGGAGGGGGAGACCCAGTACTTC
TRBJ2-7,TRBV6-5,.,TRBD2,CASSFRAGGAEQYF,TGTGCCAGCAGTTTCCGAGCGGGAGGTGCCGAGCAGTACTTC
TRBJ2-2,TRBV18,.,TRBD1,CASSPFDTGQGASGELFF,TGTGCCAGCTCACCATTCGATACGGGACAGGGGGCATCCGGGGAGCTGTTTTTT
TRBJ1-2,TRBV7-2,.,.,CASSSQENLNYGYTF,TGTGCCAGCAGCTCACAGGAAAACCTTAACTATGGCTACACCTTC
TRBJ2-5,TRBV6-5,.,TRBD2,CASTPTGGQETQYF,TGTGCCAGCACCCCAACGGGGGGCCAAGAGACCCAGTACTTC
TRBJ1-1,TRBV7-8,.,.,CASSLVGGPTEAFF,TGTGCCAGCAGCTTAGTTGGCGGCCCCACTGAAGCTTTCTTT
TRBJ2-7,TRBV5-1,.,.,CASSLGSSSYEQYF,TGCGCCAGCAGCTTGGGGTCTAGCTCCTACGAGCAGTACTTC
TRBJ2-1,TRBV4-2,.,.,CASSTGLGYEQFF,TGTGCCAGCAGTACCGGACTTGGGTATGAGCAGTTCTTC
TRBJ1-1,TRBV18,once,.,CASSPSGNSISEAFF,TGTGCCAGCTCACCCTCCGGGAACTCAATATCTGAAGCTTTCTTT
TRBJ1-4,TRBV27,.,.,CASSLGQGRQKLFF,TGTGCCAGCAGTTTAGGGCAGGGTAGGCAAAAACTGTTTTTT
TRBJ2-7,TRBV5-1,.,.,CASSYRLHEQYF,TGCGCCAGTTCATATCGGCTCCACGAGCAGTACTTC
TRBJ2-7,TRBV19,.,.,CASSIANEQYF,TGTGCCAGTAGTATAGCCAACGAGCAGTACTTC
TRBJ2-7,TRBV19,.,TRBD1,CASSIVRTGVGEQYF,TGTGCCAGTAGTATAGTCAGGACAGGGGTTGGGGAGCAGTACTTC
TRBJ1-1,TRBV6-5,.,.,CASSYRPTGNTEAFF,TGTGCCAGCAGTTACCGGCCGACTGGTAACACTGAAGCTTTCTTT
TRBJ2-7,TRBV5-1,.,TRBD1,CASSLARDRANEQYF,TGCGCCAGCAGCTTGGCCAGGGACAGGGCGAACGAGCAGTACTTC